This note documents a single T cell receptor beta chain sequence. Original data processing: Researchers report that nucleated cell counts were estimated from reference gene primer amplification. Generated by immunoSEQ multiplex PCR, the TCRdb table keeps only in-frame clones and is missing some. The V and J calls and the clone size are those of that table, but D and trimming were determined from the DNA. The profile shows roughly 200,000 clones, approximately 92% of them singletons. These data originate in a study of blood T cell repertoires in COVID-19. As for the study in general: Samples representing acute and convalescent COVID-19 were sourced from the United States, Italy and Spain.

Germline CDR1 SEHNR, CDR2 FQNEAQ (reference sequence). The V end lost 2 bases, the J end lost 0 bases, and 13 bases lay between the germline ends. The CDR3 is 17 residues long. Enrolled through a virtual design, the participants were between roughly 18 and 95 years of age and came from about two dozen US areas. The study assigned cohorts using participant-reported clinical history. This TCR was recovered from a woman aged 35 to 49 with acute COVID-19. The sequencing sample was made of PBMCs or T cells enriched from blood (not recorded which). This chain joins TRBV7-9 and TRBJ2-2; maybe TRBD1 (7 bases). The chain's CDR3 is CASSLRRDSPNTGELFF. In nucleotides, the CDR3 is TGTGCCAGCAGCTTACGGCGGGACAGCCCGAACACCGGGGAGCTGTTTTTT.